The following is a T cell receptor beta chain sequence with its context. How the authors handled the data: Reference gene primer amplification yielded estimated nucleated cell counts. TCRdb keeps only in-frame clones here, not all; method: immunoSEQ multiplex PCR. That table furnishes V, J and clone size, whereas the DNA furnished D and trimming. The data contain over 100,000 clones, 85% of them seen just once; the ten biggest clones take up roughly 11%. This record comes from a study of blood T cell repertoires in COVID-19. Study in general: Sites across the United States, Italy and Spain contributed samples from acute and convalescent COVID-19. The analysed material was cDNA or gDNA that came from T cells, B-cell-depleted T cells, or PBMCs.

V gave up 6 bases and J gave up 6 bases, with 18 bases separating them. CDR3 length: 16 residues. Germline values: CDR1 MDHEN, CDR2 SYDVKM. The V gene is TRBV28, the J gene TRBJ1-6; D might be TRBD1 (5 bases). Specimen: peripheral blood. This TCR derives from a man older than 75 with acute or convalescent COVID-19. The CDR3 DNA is TGTGCCAGCAGCCACCGGGGCGGGGTTGGTAATTCACCCCTCCACTTT. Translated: CASSHRGGVGNSPLHF.